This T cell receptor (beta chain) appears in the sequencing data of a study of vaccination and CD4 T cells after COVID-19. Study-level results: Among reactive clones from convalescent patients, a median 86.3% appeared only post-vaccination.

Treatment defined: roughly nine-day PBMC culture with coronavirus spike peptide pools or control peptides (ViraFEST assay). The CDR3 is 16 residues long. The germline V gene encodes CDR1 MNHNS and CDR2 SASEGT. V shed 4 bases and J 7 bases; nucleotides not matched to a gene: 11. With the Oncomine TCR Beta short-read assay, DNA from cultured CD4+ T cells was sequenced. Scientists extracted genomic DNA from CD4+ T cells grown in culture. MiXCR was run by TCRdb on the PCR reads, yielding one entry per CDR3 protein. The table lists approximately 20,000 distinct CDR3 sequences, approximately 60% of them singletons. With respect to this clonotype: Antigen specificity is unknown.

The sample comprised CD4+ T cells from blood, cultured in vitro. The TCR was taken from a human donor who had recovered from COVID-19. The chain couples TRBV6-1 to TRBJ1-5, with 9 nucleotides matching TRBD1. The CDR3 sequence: CASSASTGQGWQPQHF. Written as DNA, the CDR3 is TGTGCCAGCAGTGCCTCCACCGGACAGGGGTGGCAGCCCCAGCATTTT.